One and the same sample provided the 2 T cell receptor beta chains below, sequenced in a study of identical twins. Each CDR3 protein gets one entry after TCRdb re-called the 5' RACE reads with MiXCR. The data show about 570,000 distinct CDR3 sequences, 9.6% seen once. These data were also filed under a second study, of yellow fever vaccine responses in identical twins.

Sample: PBMCs. These receptors were taken from a woman younger than 30 in good health.

The sample holds many counts of this clonotype. In DNA, the CDR3 is TGCAGTGCTAGAAGAGCGGGAGGGAGCAATGAGCAGTTCTTC. This translates into CSARRAGGSNEQFF. The chain combines TRBV20-1 with TRBJ2-1; 10 bases are shared with TRBD2. Germline CDR1 DFQATT, CDR2 SNEGSKA (reference sequence). The CDR3 is 14 amino acids. Trimming cost V 2 bases and J 6 bases; bases outside gene matches: 4.

This clonotype has only a few counts. J is TRBJ2-7 and V is TRBV5-6, with TRBD1 matching 9 bases. This CDR3 has 16 residues. With 6 bases clipped from V and 4 bases from J, the junction kept 14 bases outside the gene matches. Germline CDR1 is SGHDT and CDR2 is YYEEEE. In nucleotides, the CDR3 is TGTGCCAGCACCTCCAGACCGGGACAGGGAGGGTACGAGCAGTACTTC. It specifies CASTSRPGQGGYEQYF.